This paragraph reports one T cell receptor (beta chain). Its antigen is currently unknown. This sample's RNA came from whole unsorted tissue. A modified ARM-PCR protocol with three rounds of nested PCR amplified TCRbeta. MiXCR, run by TCRdb on the multiplex PCR reads, gives a single entry per CDR3 protein. Altogether fewer than 120,000 distinct CDR3 sequences are present, approximately 80% being singletons, with the ten largest covering under 25%. The data were taken from a study of tumor and adjacent non-tumor tissue in lung cancer. Study-wide points: Tumor repertoires had a smaller top 100 clone share than normal lung.

CDR1 is MNHNS and CDR2 is SASEGT in the germline V gene. The CDR3 sequence is 16 residues long. J gave up 0 bases and V 8 bases, and 11 bases lay outside the gene matches. The rearrangement uses TRBV6-1 and TRBJ2-7, with 9 bases matching TRBD2. Input material: lung tumor tissue. This TCR came from a man aged 70-80 years with non-small cell lung cancer. As DNA, the CDR3 is TGTGCCAGCGGGAAAGCGACTAGCGGCAACTCCTACGAGCAGTACTTC. It yields the protein CASGKATSGNSYEQYF.